The rows below give T cell receptor beta chains drawn from one sample of a study of T cell changes during pregnancy in multiple sclerosis. The table came from immunoSEQ multiplex PCR; TCRdb's copy has only in-frame clones and leaves some out. The profile shows under 130,000 clones, approximately 90% of them singletons. The sample in question was peripheral blood, obtained after pregnancy. These receptors all stem from a female donor with multiple sclerosis, enrolled in a pregnancy study. CDR3s include the opening cysteine and the closing phenylalanine or tryptophan. Fields, in order: V gene, D gene, clone size, J gene, CDR3 protein, CDR3 DNA. A D gene is named only where the DNA matches it firmly. Size tells how often a clone was seen (once, few, many) or the class of an expanded clone, and some rows leave it out.

>TRBV2|TRBD2|-|TRBJ2-1
CASSELAGGGEQFF
TGTGCCAGCAGTGAGTTAGCGGGGGGCGGCGAGCAGTTCTTC
>TRBV18|-|-|TRBJ2-7
CASSSNDRTSSYEQYF
TGTGCCAGCTCATCCAACGACAGGACGTCCTCCTACGAGCAGTACTTC
>TRBV11-2|TRBD1|-|TRBJ1-3
CASSSFTRRTGFGNTIYF
TGTGCCAGCAGCTCATTCACACGAAGGACAGGCTTTGGAAACACCATATATTTT
>TRBV2|TRBD2|-|TRBJ2-4
CASSDKAGGRAKNIQYF
TGTGCCAGCAGTGATAAAGCGGGGGGGCGCGCCAAAAACATTCAGTACTTC
>TRBV5-1|TRBD2|-|TRBJ2-7
CAREGLAGATYEQYF
TGCGCCAGGGAGGGACTAGCGGGGGCGACCTACGAGCAGTACTTC
>TRBV19|TRBD1|once|TRBJ1-1
CARRSLIRHVQGGNTEAFF
TGTGCCCGTAGATCCTTAATAAGACATGTTCAGGGGGGGAACACTGAAGCTTTCTTT
>TRBV25-1|TRBD1|-|TRBJ2-1
CASREDRGAYNEQFF
TGTGCCAGCAGGGAAGACAGGGGGGCCTACAATGAGCAGTTCTTC
>TRBV2|-|-|TRBJ2-2
CAIPGGQPAGELFF
TGTGCCATCCCCGGGGGACAGCCAGCCGGGGAGCTGTTTTTT
>TRBV5-6|TRBD1|-|TRBJ2-7
CASSLASYRGSHEQYF
TGTGCCAGCAGCTTGGCCTCGTACAGGGGGTCTCACGAGCAGTACTTC
>TRBV5-4|-|-|TRBJ1-1
CASSLGGANTEAFF
TGTGCCAGCAGCTTGGGGGGCGCGAACACTGAAGCTTTCTTT
>TRBV7-6|TRBD1|-|TRBJ1-2
CASSQGQDYGYTF
TGTGCCAGCAGCCAGGGACAGGACTATGGCTACACCTTC
>TRBV19|-|-|TRBJ2-5
CASSSGQHQETQYF
TGTGCCAGTAGTTCCGGACAACACCAAGAGACCCAGTACTTC
>TRBV27|-|-|TRBJ1-4
CASRGWGDEKLFF
TGTGCCAGCAGAGGGTGGGGGGATGAAAAACTGTTTTTT
>TRBV28|TRBD1|-|TRBJ1-4
CASSRTGEREKLFF
TGTGCCAGCAGTCGGACAGGGGAGAGGGAAAAACTGTTTTTT
>TRBV6-1|TRBD1|-|TRBJ1-1
CASSLRDSTEAFF
TGTGCCAGCAGCCTCCGGGACAGCACTGAAGCTTTCTTT
>TRBV7-9|-|-|TRBJ2-3
CASSLGADTQYF
TGTGCCAGCAGCTTAGGCGCAGATACGCAGTATTTT
>TRBV5-1|-|-|TRBJ1-1
CASSLRGDWMNTEAFF
TGCGCCAGCAGCTTAAGAGGGGACTGGATGAACACTGAAGCTTTCTTT
>TRBV7-9|-|-|TRBJ1-4
CASSLTRARGVNEKLFF
TGTGCCAGCAGTTTAACCCGGGCCCGCGGGGTTAATGAAAAACTGTTTTTT
>TRBV9|TRBD1|-|TRBJ2-7
CASSVTGQGYEQYF
TGTGCCAGCAGCGTAACGGGACAGGGCTACGAGCAGTACTTC
>TRBV5-4|-|-|TRBJ2-7
CASSGPYEQYF
TGTGCCAGCAGCGGGCCATACGAGCAGTACTTC
>TRBV6-6|-|-|TRBJ1-4
CASSKTGRGTNEKLFF
TGTGCCAGCAGCAAAACAGGGAGGGGTACTAATGAAAAACTGTTTTTT
>TRBV10-3|TRBD2|-|TRBJ2-5
CAISERVSGGQETQYF
TGTGCCATCAGTGAGCGGGTTAGCGGGGGGCAAGAGACCCAGTACTTC
>TRBV18|TRBD1|-|TRBJ2-7
CASSPLTTGDYEQYF
TGTGCCAGCTCACCACTAACGACAGGGGACTACGAGCAGTACTTC
>TRBV27|-|-|TRBJ1-5
CASKGFTGNGSNQPQHF
TGTGCCAGCAAGGGTTTCACGGGGAACGGGAGCAATCAGCCCCAGCATTTT
>TRBV30|-|-|TRBJ1-4
CAWTDYEKLFF
TGTGCCTGGACAGACTATGAAAAACTGTTTTTT
>TRBV10-3|TRBD1|-|TRBJ2-7
CATEEQGYEQYF
TGTGCCACTGAGGAACAGGGGTACGAGCAGTACTTC
>TRBV18|-|-|TRBJ1-5
CASSPSDSNQPQHF
TGTGCCAGCTCACCATCAGATAGCAATCAGCCCCAGCATTTT
>TRBV4-1|-|-|TRBJ2-5
CASSQQTGLGGAQETQYF
TGCGCCAGCAGCCAACAAACAGGGTTGGGTGGGGCCCAAGAGACCCAGTACTTC
>TRBV19|-|-|TRBJ1-5
CASSYGRTGKGNQPQHF
TGTGCCAGTAGTTACGGCCGGACCGGGAAAGGCAATCAGCCCCAGCATTTT
>TRBV15|-|-|TRBJ1-3
CATSRVAADTIYF
TGTGCCACCAGCAGAGTTGCTGCAGACACCATATATTTT
>TRBV2|-|-|TRBJ1-2
CASSAVGTYGYTF
TGTGCCAGCAGCGCCGTGGGCACCTATGGCTACACCTTC
>TRBV11-1|TRBD1|-|TRBJ2-2
CASSNGQGPGELFF
TGTGCCAGCAGCAACGGACAGGGTCCCGGGGAGCTGTTTTTT
>TRBV25-1|-|-|TRBJ1-6
CASSGPSYNSPLHF
TGTGCCAGCAGTGGGCCCTCCTATAATTCACCCCTCCACTTT
>TRBV6-6|-|-|TRBJ1-1
CASSYVMNTEAFF
TGTGCCAGCAGTTATGTTATGAACACTGAAGCTTTCTTT
>TRBV6-6|TRBD2|-|TRBJ2-3
CASSYASGGTDTQYF
TGTGCCAGCAGTTACGCTAGCGGGGGCACAGATACGCAGTATTTT